This entry lists 32 T cell receptor beta chains sequenced from one sample in a study of early T cells in non-severe SARS-CoV-2 infection. Via MiXCR, TCRdb re-called the 5' RACE reads, giving one row per CDR3 protein. The table records around 25,000 distinct CDR3 sequences, more than 4.5% of them present only once. Sequencing used whole blood. The receptors were gathered from an adult who was a healthcare worker with PCR-confirmed SARS-CoV-2 infection or an uninfected control (not recorded which).

At least ten counts were recorded for this clonotype. The chain joins TRBV6-1 to TRBJ1-6; no firm D call. CDR1 and CDR2 (germline): MNHNS, SASEGT. V lost 9 bases and J 0 bases, leaving 21 bases between the germline ends. CDR3 length: 18 amino acids. This CDR3 is CASRTKAQESSYNSPLHF. The CDR3 coding sequence is TGTGCCAGTCGTACCAAGGCGCAGGAGAGCTCCTATAATTCACCCCTCCACTTT.

This clonotype was detected only a few times. The chain uses TRBV4-1 and TRBJ1-6, with D unclear. Trimming pared 0 bases from V and 7 bases from J, leaving 7 bases between. From germline, CDR1 is MGHRA and CDR2 YSYEKL. The CDR3 is made up of 14 amino acids. CDR3 bases: TGCGCCAGCAGCCAAGAGGGAGGGAATTCACCCCTCCACTTT. Its protein is CASSQEGGNSPLHF.

This clonotype was recorded many times. This sequence joins TRBV6-1 and TRBJ1-1; the D is unclear. The CDR3 loop spans 12 amino acids. V gave up 5 bases and J gave up 4 bases, with 8 bases separating them. The germline V gene has CDR1 MNHNS and CDR2 SASEGT. CDR3 nucleotide sequence: TGTGCCAGCAGTCGCGAGGGCACTGAAGCTTTCTTT. This translates into CASSREGTEAFF.

The chain combines TRBV5-1 with TRBJ1-5; D call uncertain. The CDR3 loop spans 13 amino acids. CDR1 and CDR2 from the germline V gene are SGHRS and YFSETQ. V gave up 0 bases and J gave up 5 bases, with 6 bases separating them. The CDR3 coding sequence is TGCGCCAGCAGCTTGGACTCAGATCAGCCCCAGCATTTT. The encoded protein is CASSLDSDQPQHF.

This clonotype was seen a handful of times. The chain has TRBV3-1 and TRBJ1-2; possibly TRBD1 for D (6 bases). CDR3 length: 14 residues. Trimming left V 3 bases short and J 8 bases short, with 16 bases between. The V gene's germline CDR1 is LGHDT and CDR2 YNNKEL (reference sequence). CDR3 sequence reads: CASSHATGERGYTF. In nucleotides, the CDR3 is TGTGCCAGCAGCCATGCGACAGGCGAGCGCGGCTACACCTTC.

To note about this clonotype: A junction end diverges from the germline sequence, so it may reflect a read error. This chain uses TRBV10-1 with TRBJ2-7; D is unclear. The germline gives CDR1 WNHNN, CDR2 SYGVQD (reference sequence). The CDR3 sequence is 12 residues long. CDR3: CASSEFGYGQYF. CDR3 DNA: TGCGCCAGCAGTGAGTTCGGCTACGGGCAGTACTTC.

The chain combines TRBV6-2 or TRBV6-3 with TRBJ2-2; D is possibly TRBD2 (6 bases). V lost 5 bases, J lost 7 bases, and 14 bases lay in between. The germline CDR1 and CDR2 sequences are MNHEY and SVGEGT. This CDR3 has 14 amino acids. The CDR3 spells CASSRRVQGGELFF. CDR3 in DNA: TGTGCCAGCAGTCGGAGGGTCCAAGGCGGGGAGCTGTTTTTT.

This clonotype was detected ten times or more. The chain couples TRBV5-1 to TRBJ2-1, with 13 bases identical to TRBD2. This CDR3 region has 19 residues. The germline CDR1 and CDR2 sequences are SGHRS and YFSETQ. Losses at the gene ends were 4 bases for V and 7 bases for J; bases not matched to a gene: 17. CDR3 sequence reads: CASSRRLAGGMGASNEQFF. CDR3 in DNA: TGCGCCAGCAGCCGTAGACTAGCGGGAGGCATGGGGGCTTCGAATGAGCAGTTCTTC.

There are a few counts of this clonotype. CDR3: CASSFEGKRLYEQYF. The DNA of the CDR3 is TGTGCCAGCAGTTTTGAGGGGAAAAGGCTCTACGAGCAGTACTTC. This sequence joins TRBV27 and TRBJ2-7; D might be TRBD1 or TRBD2, each matching 5 bases. Trimming took off 3 bases at V and 3 bases at J, with 15 bases between the two ends. The CDR3 spans 15 residues. Germline CDR1 is MNHEY and CDR2 is SMNVEV (reference sequence).

CDR3 sequence (DNA): TGTGCCAGCAGTTTATCGGCCGGACTAGCCTACGAGCAGTACTTC. As protein: CASSLSAGLAYEQYF. J is TRBJ2-7 and V is TRBV27, with 7 bases that match TRBD2. CDR1 is MNHEY and CDR2 is SMNVEV in the germline V gene (reference sequence). After removal of 0 bases from V and 2 bases from J, the junction contained 4 bases not matched to a gene. The CDR3 covers 15 residues.

This clonotype has ten or more counts. V and J are TRBV11-3 and TRBJ1-1; possible D gene TRBD1, 6 bases. The germline gives CDR1 SGHNT, CDR2 YENEEA. V lost 5 bases and J 5 bases, leaving 15 bases between the germline ends. The CDR3 has 14 residues. The CDR3 nucleotides read TGTGCCAGCAGCCCCCGACAGGATGGGACTGAAGCTTTCTTT. Its protein product is CASSPRQDGTEAFF.

The chain employs TRBV29-1 and TRBJ1-1; D unresolved. Germline V gene data show CDR1 as SQVTM and CDR2 as ANQGSEA. The CDR3 totals 12 residues. With 7 bases removed from V and 2 bases from J, the gap between germline ends came to 11 bases. The CDR3 sequence: CSGRNVNTEAFF. The CDR3 DNA reads TGCAGCGGCCGGAACGTAAACACTGAAGCTTTCTTT.

This clonotype has at least ten counts. The J gene is TRBJ1-5, the V gene TRBV20-1; D gene ambiguous. Germline V gives CDR1 DFQATT, CDR2 SNEGSKA (reference sequence). The CDR3 sequence is 14 residues long. Trimming removed 2 bases at V and 2 bases at J, with 10 bases between. The CDR3 bases are TGCAGTGCTAGACAATCCGGGGGCAATCAGCCCCAGCATTTT. Its protein product is CSARQSGGNQPQHF.

In its sample, this clonotype was seen many times. J is TRBJ1-1 and V is TRBV15, with D possibly matching TRBD1 (5 bases). The germline gives CDR1 LNHNV, CDR2 YYDKDF (reference sequence). V lost 0 bases and J 6 bases, leaving 17 bases between the germline ends. The CDR3 contains 16 residues. DNA for the CDR3: TGTGCCACCAGCAGAGAGGGGCTGGGGGTCGCGTCTGAAGCTTTCTTT. Amino acids: CATSREGLGVASEAFF.

The chain couples TRBV4-1 to TRBJ2-1; D assignment may be TRBD1 or TRBD2 (6 bases each). Trimming pared 5 bases from V and 4 bases from J, leaving 18 bases between. The CDR3 has 16 residues. Germline-derived CDR1 and CDR2 are MGHRA and YSYEKL. The DNA of the CDR3 is TGCGCCAGCAGCTCCGAGGGGGGAGGACCGTACAATGAGCAGTTCTTC. Translating it yields CASSSEGGGPYNEQFF.

This chain links TRBV29-1 with TRBJ1-1; D is unclear. V was trimmed by 3 bases and J by 0 bases, leaving 11 bases between them. Germline assignment: CDR1 SQVTM and CDR2 ANQGSEA. CDR3 size: 14 residues. This CDR3 reads CSVDSLQMNTEAFF. CDR3 nucleotide sequence: TGCAGCGTTGATAGTTTACAGATGAACACTGAAGCTTTCTTT.

There are many counts of this clonotype. The rearrangement links TRBV24-1 to TRBJ2-3; no firm D call. The CDR3 length is 16 residues. V lost 1 base and J 6 bases, leaving 16 bases between the germline ends. The germline gives CDR1 KGHDR, CDR2 SFDVKD. CDR3 protein: CATSDFFGGSRDTQYF. The CDR3 DNA sequence: TGTGCCACCAGTGATTTCTTTGGTGGTTCTCGGGATACGCAGTATTTT.

There are a few counts of this clonotype. The rearrangement joins TRBV27 to TRBJ2-1, with no clear D. Trimming pared 6 bases from V and 0 bases from J, leaving 6 bases between. This CDR3 has 13 amino acids. Germline lookup yields CDR1 MNHEY and CDR2 SMNVEV (reference sequence). CDR3 residues: CASSLNSYNEQFF. The CDR3 DNA reads TGTGCCAGCAGCCTTAACTCCTACAATGAGCAGTTCTTC.

The CDR3 protein is CASHLRGSLYGYTF. The DNA for the CDR3 is TGTGCCAGCCATTTACGGGGCAGCCTCTATGGCTACACCTTC. The V call is TRBV12-3 or TRBV12-4, the J call TRBJ1-2; TRBD1 is a possible D gene (5 bases). The CDR3 is made up of 14 amino acids. V lost 8 bases to trimming and J lost 4 bases, with 17 bases between them.

This clonotype was observed a handful of times. The chain uses TRBV12-3 or TRBV12-4 and TRBJ2-2; 9 nucleotides line up with TRBD2. The CDR3 sequence is 15 residues long. The V and J ends lost 6 bases and 4 bases, in that order; junction bases with no gene match: 6. CDR3 in DNA: TGTGCCAGCAGCCGTAGCGGGAGACCCACCGGGGAGCTGTTTTTT. Translation gives CASSRSGRPTGELFF.

The sample holds many counts of this clonotype. This rearrangement joins TRBV3-1 to TRBJ1-1; D is uncertain. This CDR3 contains 14 residues. Germline loops: CDR1 LGHDT, CDR2 YNNKEL (reference sequence). Trimming removed 1 base from V and 4 bases from J, with 10 bases in between. CDR3 nucleotide sequence: TGTGCCAGCAGCCAAGGCGGGAGTTCCACTGAAGCTTTCTTT. Amino acids: CASSQGGSSTEAFF.

This clonotype was counted ten times or more. The CDR3 here is CASSPGLNIQYF. The CDR3 bases are TGTGCCAGCAGCCCGGGACTAAACATTCAGTACTTC. V and J are TRBV7-2 and TRBJ2-4, with TRBD2 as a possible D gene (6 bases). Trimming left V 5 bases short and J 6 bases short, with 8 bases between. Germline lookup yields CDR1 SGHTA and CDR2 FQGNSA. This CDR3 has 12 residues.

This clonotype was counted at least ten times. The rearrangement uses TRBV18 and TRBJ1-1, with 7 bases that match TRBD1. The CDR3 consists of 17 residues. The junction had 10 bases not matched to a gene; V was cut back by 3 bases and J by 0 bases. Germline loops: CDR1 KGHSH, CDR2 LQKENI. This CDR3 reads CASSPQGGAIMNTEAFF. CDR3 bases: TGTGCCAGCTCACCCCAGGGGGGGGCAATTATGAACACTGAAGCTTTCTTT.

This clonotype has ten or more counts. The rearrangement uses TRBV12-3 or TRBV12-4 and TRBJ1-6; 8 nucleotides align to TRBD1. The J segment lost 7 bases and the V segment lost 5 bases, leaving 7 bases of the junction unmatched. CDR3 size: 15 residues. The CDR3 nucleotides read TGTGCCAGCAGTATGTGGGACAGGAGAAATTCACCCCTCCACTTT. Translating gives CASSMWDRRNSPLHF.

The table lists this clonotype with many counts. The genes are TRBV3-1 and TRBJ2-3; TRBD2 agrees at 11 bases. CDR3 size: 16 residues. V shed 4 bases and J 5 bases; nucleotides not matched to a gene: 8. Germline CDR1 and CDR2: LGHDT and YNNKEL (reference sequence). CDR3 nucleotide sequence: TGTGCCAGCAGCCCTTTTAGCGGGGGGGCCGGAGATACGCAGTATTTT. Protein sequence: CASSPFSGGAGDTQYF.

V usage is TRBV20-1 and J usage is TRBJ2-7; TRBD2 matches 11 bases. Trimming took 3 bases from V and 5 from J; bases not matched to a gene: 3. CDR1 and CDR2 from the germline V gene are DFQATT and SNEGSKA (reference sequence). The CDR3 runs to 13 residues. The CDR3 protein is CSARGTSGHEQYF. The CDR3 DNA follows: TGCAGTGCTAGGGGGACTAGCGGCCACGAGCAGTACTTC.

Here the CDR3 DNA reads TGTGCCAGCAGTGAAGGACAGGCAAGCTCACCCCTCCACTTT. It is translated as CASSEGQASSPLHF. The V call is TRBV6-1, the J call TRBJ1-6, with a tentative D call TRBD1 (6 bases). V gave up 1 base and J gave up 10 bases, with 11 bases separating them. This CDR3 is 14 amino acids long. In germline, CDR1 is MNHNS, CDR2 SASEGT.

In this sample, this clonotype is medium-sized (0.01 to 0.1%). The J gene is TRBJ1-5, the V gene TRBV19, with D possibly matching TRBD1 (5 bases). The germline V and J ends were trimmed by 1 base and 5 bases, with 9 bases remaining between them. The CDR3 has 14 residues. Germline CDR1 reads LNHDA; CDR2 reads SQIVND (reference sequence). CDR3 protein: CASSIGQLYQPQHF. DNA of the CDR3: TGTGCCAGTAGTATAGGACAGCTCTATCAGCCCCAGCATTTT. Combining the CDR3 with reference TRBV19 and TRBJ1-5 gives the whole variable domain DGGITQSPKYLFRKEGQNVTLSCEQNLNHDAMYWYRQDPGQGLRLIYYSQIVNDFQKGDIAEGYSVSREKKESFPLTVTSAQKNPTAFYLCASSIGQLYQPQHFGDGTRLSIL.

This clonotype was counted ten times or more. This chain joins TRBV12-5 and TRBJ2-5, with TRBD2 as a possible D gene (7 bases). CDR3 length: 15 amino acids. V shed 6 bases and J shed 0 bases, with 14 bases lying between them. Germline values: CDR1 LGHNT, CDR2 FRNRAP. In DNA, the CDR3 is TGTGCTAGTGGCCCCGGGGGGCTTCACCAAGAGACCCAGTACTTC. Protein sequence: CASGPGGLHQETQYF.

In its sample, this clonotype was seen many times. The V call is TRBV30, the J call TRBJ1-5; the D is unclear. This CDR3 comprises 16 residues. V lost 2 bases and J lost 4, with 18 bases in between. Looked up from germline, CDR1 is GTSNPN and CDR2 is SVGIG (reference sequence). The CDR3 DNA follows: TGTGCCTGGAGTTCCGTAACGGGCGCACCGAATCAGCCCCAGCATTTT. Translating gives CAWSSVTGAPNQPQHF.

There are many counts of this clonotype. This chain connects TRBV5-1 to TRBJ2-5; D gene ambiguous. The germline V gene has CDR1 SGHRS and CDR2 YFSETQ. The CDR3 is 14 amino acids. V was shortened by 4 bases and J by 2 bases, with 12 bases between the two germline ends. This CDR3 is CASSLNGPQETQYF. DNA for the CDR3: TGCGCCAGCAGCCTGAATGGACCTCAAGAGACCCAGTACTTC.

This clonotype appeared many times. The CDR3 region is CSAPRKTDTQYF. The CDR3 DNA reads as TGCAGTGCTCCCCGGAAAACAGATACGCAGTATTTT. This chain links TRBV20-1 with TRBJ2-3; no clear D. CDR3 size: 12 residues. V lost 5 bases, J lost 3 bases, and 9 bases lay in between. Germline CDR1 is DFQATT and CDR2 is SNEGSKA (reference sequence).